This TCR beta chain was recorded in a study of T cell responses to AZD1222 COVID-19 vaccine. CDR3 length: 15 residues. The ends were cut back, 3 bases at V and 7 bases at J, with 18 bases in the middle. Germline values: CDR1 SEHNR, CDR2 FQNEAQ (reference sequence). A note on this clone: Its antigen is still unknown.

Study results and limitations: Baseline testing showed seropositivity in only six or seven AZD1222 recipients.

Clones were read by immunoSEQ multiplex PCR, and TCRdb kept only the in-frame ones, dropping some. The sample comprises roughly 110,000 clones, around 90% of which are singletons, and around 8% rests with the top ten. The sample was peripheral blood, taken 28 days after the second AZD1222 dose. V gene TRBV7-9 combines with J gene TRBJ1-1, with D maybe TRBD1 (5 bases). The sequence came from an adult who received the AZD1222 COVID-19 vaccine. CDR3 coding DNA: TGTGCCAGCAGCTTGGGAATTGGGGGGAAAGGTGAAGCTTTCTTT. Residues: CASSLGIGGKGEAFF.